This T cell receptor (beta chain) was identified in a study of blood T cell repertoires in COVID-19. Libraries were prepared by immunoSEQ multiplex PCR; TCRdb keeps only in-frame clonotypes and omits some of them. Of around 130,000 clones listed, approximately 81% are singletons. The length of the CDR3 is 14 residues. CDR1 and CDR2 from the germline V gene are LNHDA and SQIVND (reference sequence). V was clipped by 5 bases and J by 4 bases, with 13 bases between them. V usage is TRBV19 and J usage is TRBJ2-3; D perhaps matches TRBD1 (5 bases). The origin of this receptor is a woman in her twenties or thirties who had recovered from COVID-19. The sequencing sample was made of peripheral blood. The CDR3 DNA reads TGTGCCAGTAGTCCCCCGTGGGGCCCAGATACGCAGTATTTT. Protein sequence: CASSPPWGPDTQYF. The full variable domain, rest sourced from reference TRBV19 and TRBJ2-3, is DGGITQSPKYLFRKEGQNVTLSCEQNLNHDAMYWYRQDPGQGLRLIYYSQIVNDFQKGDIAEGYSVSREKKESFPLTVTSAQKNPTAFYLCASSPPWGPDTQYFGPGTRLTVL.